This T cell receptor (beta chain) comes out of a study of T cell changes during pregnancy in multiple sclerosis. The V gene end was trimmed by 6 bases and the J gene end by 5 bases; junction bases not matched to a gene: 1. Germline CDR1 reads MNHNS; CDR2 reads SASEGT. The CDR3 runs 11 residues. Clones were sequenced by immunoSEQ multiplex PCR, and TCRdb holds only the in-frame ones, with some missing. The sample holds some 37,000 clones; more than 75% are singletons and the top ten take 0.45% to 0.6%. The chain is built from TRBV6-1 and TRBJ2-7; TRBD1 aligns across 7 bases. The sequences come from CD4+ T cells from peripheral blood mononuclear cells, collected in the first trimester of pregnancy. The source of this sequence is a female donor with multiple sclerosis, enrolled in a pregnancy study. The CDR3 here is CASRDRNEQYF. The CDR3 DNA reads TGTGCCAGCAGGGACAGGAACGAGCAGTACTTC.